This TCR beta chain was sequenced in a study of PD-1 blockade in classical Hodgkin lymphoma. The table came from immunoSEQ multiplex PCR; TCRdb's copy has only in-frame clones and leaves some out. The sample records approximately 41,000 clones, around 86% being singletons. All patients experienced relapse after autologous stem cell transplantation, and brentuximab vedotin exposure was variable. The germline V gene has CDR1 MDHEN and CDR2 SYDVKM. The CDR3 contains 15 residues. Losses at the gene ends were 5 bases for V and 3 bases for J; bases not matched to a gene: 8. The chain uses TRBV28 and TRBJ2-5; TRBD1 agrees at 8 bases. This material consisted of peripheral blood mononuclear cells (PBMCs), taken before the second cycle of nivolumab. This sequence was found in a human donor with classical Hodgkin lymphoma. CDR3 coding DNA: TGTGCCAGCAGTAGCTCCCGGGACAGGAAAGAGACCCAGTACTTC. Translated, it gives CASSSSRDRKETQYF.